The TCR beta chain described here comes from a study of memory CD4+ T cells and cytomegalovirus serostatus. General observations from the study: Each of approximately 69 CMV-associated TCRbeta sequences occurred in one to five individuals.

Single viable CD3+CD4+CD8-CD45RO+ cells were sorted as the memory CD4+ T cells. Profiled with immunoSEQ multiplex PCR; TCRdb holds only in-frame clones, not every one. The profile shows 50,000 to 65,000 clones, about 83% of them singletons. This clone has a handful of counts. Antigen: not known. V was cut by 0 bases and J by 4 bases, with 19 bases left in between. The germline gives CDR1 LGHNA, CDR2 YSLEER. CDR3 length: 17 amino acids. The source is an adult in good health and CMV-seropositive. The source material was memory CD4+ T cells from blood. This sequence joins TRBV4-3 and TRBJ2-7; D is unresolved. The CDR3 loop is CASSQDLVGSKLYEQYF. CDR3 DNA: TGCGCCAGCAGCCAAGATCTGGTTGGCAGTAAATTGTACGAGCAGTACTTC.